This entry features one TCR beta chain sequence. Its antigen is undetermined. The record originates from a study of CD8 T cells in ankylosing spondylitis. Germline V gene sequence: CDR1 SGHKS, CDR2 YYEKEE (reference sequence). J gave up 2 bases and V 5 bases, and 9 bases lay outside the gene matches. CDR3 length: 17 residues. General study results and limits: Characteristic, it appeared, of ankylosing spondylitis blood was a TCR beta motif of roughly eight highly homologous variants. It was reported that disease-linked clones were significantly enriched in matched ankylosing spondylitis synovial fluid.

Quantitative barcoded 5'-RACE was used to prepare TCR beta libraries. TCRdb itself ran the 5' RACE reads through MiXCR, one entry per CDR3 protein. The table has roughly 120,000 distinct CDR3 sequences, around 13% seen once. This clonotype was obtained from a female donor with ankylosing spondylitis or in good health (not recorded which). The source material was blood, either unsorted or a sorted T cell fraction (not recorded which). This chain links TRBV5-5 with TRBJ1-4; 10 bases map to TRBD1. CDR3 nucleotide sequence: TGTGCCAGCAGACCGTCGGACAGGGGGTTCACTAATGAAAAACTGTTTTTT. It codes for CASRPSDRGFTNEKLFF.